This T cell receptor (beta chain) was captured by sequencing in a study of T cells expressing NK-cell markers. TCRdb reprocessed the 5' RACE reads and keeps a single row for each CDR3 protein, giving no DNA. This sample's table reports 250,000 to 300,000 distinct CDR3 sequences. There are 14 residues in the CDR3. This clonotype was sampled from a woman aged 18-70 years in good health. Sequences were obtained from blood T cells: a sorted CD56 or NKG2C T cell subset, CD4+ or CD8+ T cells, or bulk PBMC T cells (not recorded which). The V call is TRBV12-3 or TRBV12-4, the J call TRBJ1-1. CDR3 amino acids: CASRQPSRNTEAFF.